This is a list of T cell receptor beta chains from one sample in a study of blood T cell repertoires in COVID-19. Libraries were prepared by immunoSEQ multiplex PCR; TCRdb keeps only in-frame clonotypes and omits some of them. The sample has 25,000 to 30,000 clones, 88% seen once. Sequencing was performed on peripheral blood. These receptors originate from a woman between 50 and 59 years old with active COVID-19. The CDR3 runs from the conserved cysteine through the conserved F or W. Each record gives: D gene, clone size, V gene, J gene, CDR3 protein, CDR3 DNA. A D gene is named only where the DNA matches it firmly. For some rows the clone size is stated as once, few or many, or as a class when expanded; others skip it.

TRBD2,NA,TRBV4-1,TRBJ2-3,CASSQLSPLAPGDTQYF,TGCGCCAGCAGCCAACTTAGCCCACTAGCGCCGGGAGATACGCAGTATTTT
TRBD1,NA,TRBV5-1,TRBJ2-7,CASRLQGASYEQYF,TGCGCCAGCAGACTACAGGGGGCGTCCTACGAGCAGTACTTC
TRBD2,NA,TRBV9,TRBJ2-1,CASSVGIGLGDNEQFF,TGTGCCAGCAGCGTAGGAATAGGACTAGGGGACAATGAGCAGTTCTTC
TRBD1,NA,TRBV7-6,TRBJ2-7,CASSGGDRVLQYF,TGTGCCAGCAGCGGAGGGGACAGGGTCTTGCAGTACTTC
TRBD2,NA,TRBV27,TRBJ2-7,CASSLMAGVRYEQYF,TGTGCCAGCAGTTTAATGGCGGGAGTAAGGTACGAGCAGTACTTC
NA,NA,TRBV18,TRBJ1-2,CASSSTRGEVNYGYTF,TGTGCCAGCTCATCGACGCGGGGCGAAGTTAACTATGGCTACACCTTC
NA,NA,TRBV15,TRBJ2-5,CATSRQVSPQETQYF,TGTGCCACCAGCAGACAGGTCTCTCCACAAGAGACCCAGTACTTC
TRBD2,NA,TRBV19,TRBJ2-2,CACSGRANTGELFF,TGTGCCTGTTCGGGGAGGGCGAACACCGGGGAGCTGTTTTTT
NA,NA,TRBV28,TRBJ1-1,CASSSQGLNTEAFF,TGTGCCAGCAGTTCCCAGGGCTTGAACACTGAAGCTTTCTTT
TRBD2,NA,TRBV7-9,TRBJ2-7,CASSLFSGTYEQYF,TGTGCCAGCAGCTTATTTAGCGGGACCTACGAGCAGTACTTC
TRBD1,once,TRBV27,TRBJ2-5,CASRLGQAVETQYF,TGTGCCAGCAGGCTGGGACAGGCCGTAGAGACCCAGTACTTC
NA,NA,TRBV30,TRBJ2-6,CAWSTGNSGANVLTF,TGTGCCTGGAGTACCGGGAACTCTGGGGCCAACGTCCTGACTTTC
TRBD1,NA,TRBV18,TRBJ2-7,CASSPGQGRGEQYF,TGTGCCAGCTCACCAGGACAGGGGCGAGGAGAGCAGTACTTC
NA,NA,TRBV28,TRBJ1-6,CASSLPRGYSPLHF,TGTGCCAGCAGCTTACCCCGGGGTTATTCACCCCTCCACTTT
TRBD1,NA,TRBV5-1,TRBJ1-6,CASSTGTERNSPLHF,TGCGCCAGCAGCACCGGGACAGAGAGAAATTCACCCCTCCACTTT
NA,NA,TRBV10-3,TRBJ2-2,CAISAPSLGQAGGELFF,TGTGCCATCAGTGCTCCCTCCTTGGGTCAGGCCGGCGGGGAGCTGTTTTTT
TRBD1,NA,TRBV7-8,TRBJ1-2,CASSLGTGGLGYTF,TGTGCCAGCAGCTTAGGGACAGGGGGCCTTGGCTACACCTTC